This T cell receptor beta chain was found in a study of cytomegalovirus exposure and HLA in healthy donors. Broader study findings: When presence/absence was analysed, sequencing depth was taken to be roughly uniform across donors. Most of the TCR beta V segments (in an earlier analysis) were productive either about 87% or about 30% of the time.

The CDR3 is 14 amino acids. V lost 2 bases, J lost 8 bases, and 10 bases lay in between. The germline CDR1 and CDR2 sequences are SNHLY and FYNNEI. As for this clone: Its specificity is not known.

Donors were nominally healthy when sampled, though unrecorded immune exposures were likely. In the PCR, 60 Vbeta and 13 Jbeta primers were used. Only in-frame clones appear in the TCRdb table, and some are missing; sequencing was by immunoSEQ multiplex PCR. The sample has about 180,000 clones; around 80% are singletons. This chain uses TRBV2 with TRBJ1-6; D call uncertain. The sample was PBMCs. The origin of this receptor is a young man in good health and CMV-seronegative. The CDR3 loop is CASSEISSDSPLHF. CDR3 sequence (DNA): TGTGCCAGCAGTGAAATCTCGTCCGATTCACCCCTCCACTTT.